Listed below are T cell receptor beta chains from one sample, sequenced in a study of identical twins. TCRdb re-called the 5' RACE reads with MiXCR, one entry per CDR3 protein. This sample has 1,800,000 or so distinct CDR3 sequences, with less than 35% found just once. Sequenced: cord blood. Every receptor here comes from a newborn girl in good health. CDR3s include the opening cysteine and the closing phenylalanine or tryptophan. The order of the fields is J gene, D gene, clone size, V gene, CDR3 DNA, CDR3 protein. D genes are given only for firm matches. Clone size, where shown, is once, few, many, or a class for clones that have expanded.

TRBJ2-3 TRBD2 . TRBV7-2 TGTGCCAGCAGCCGAGAGCGGGGACCCACAGATACGCAGTATTTT CASSRERGPTDTQYF
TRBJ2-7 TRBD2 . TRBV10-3 TGTGCCATCAGTGGGACTAGCGGGAGTTACGAGCAGCACTTC CAISGTSGSYEQHF
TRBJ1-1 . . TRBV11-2 TGTGCCAGCAGCAAAAGACAGGTGCAGAACACTGAAGCTTCCTTT CASSKRQVQNTEASF
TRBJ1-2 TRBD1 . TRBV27 TGTGCCAGCAGCCCCGGAGACAGGGGTAACTATGGCTACACCTTC CASSPGDRGNYGYTF
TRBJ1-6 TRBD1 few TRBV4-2 TGTGCCAGCAGCCGGATCTCCGGGACAGGGTCCTATAATTCACCCCTCCACTTT CASSRISGTGSYNSPLHF
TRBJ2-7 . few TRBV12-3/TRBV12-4 TGTGCCAGCAGTTTAGCGCCAGGTGCACTGTACGAGCAGTACTTC CASSLAPGALYEQYF
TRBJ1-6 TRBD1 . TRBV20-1 TGCAGTGCTAGTAGACAGGGAGGTTCACCCCTCCACTTT CSASRQGGSPLHF
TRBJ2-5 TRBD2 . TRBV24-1 TGTGCCACCAGTGGTCGGGGGGACCAAGAGACCCAGTACTTC CATSGRGDQETQYF
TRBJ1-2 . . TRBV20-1 TGCAGTGCTAGAGGAACGGGCAGGGACTATGGCTACACCTTC CSARGTGRDYGYTF
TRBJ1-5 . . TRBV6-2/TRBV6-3 TGTGCCAGCAGACCCCAGGGGTTTGGTAACAATCAGCCCCAGCATTTT CASRPQGFGNNQPQHF